Shown below are 10 T cell receptor beta chains from a single sample sequenced in a study of blood T cell repertoires in COVID-19. Measured with immunoSEQ multiplex PCR; TCRdb has only the in-frame clones, and not every one. The sample lists under 350,000 clones; just under 90% were seen once. Sequencing used peripheral blood. Every receptor here comes from a woman aged 25 to 45 with COVID-19, enrolled during active disease.

V usage is TRBV19 and J usage is TRBJ1-5; D not resolved. The germline V gene has CDR1 LNHDA and CDR2 SQIVND (reference sequence). The germline V and J ends were trimmed by 2 bases and 3 bases, with 11 bases remaining between them. This CDR3 is 15 amino acids long. CDR3 sequence: CASSIYPPNNQPQHF. In nucleotides, the CDR3 is TGTGCCAGTAGTATATATCCCCCTAACAATCAGCCCCAGCATTTT.

This rearrangement joins TRBV7-2 to TRBJ2-3; D remains unclear. The ends were cut back, 6 bases at V and 7 bases at J, with 20 bases in the middle. This CDR3 comprises 15 residues. CDR1 SGHTA and CDR2 FQGNSA come from the germline V gene. The CDR3 here is CASRVNRGGLYTQYF. The CDR3 DNA sequence: TGTGCCAGCAGAGTTAATCGAGGCGGTCTATATACGCAGTATTTT.

V and J are TRBV5-1 and TRBJ1-4; no clear D gene. CDR3 length: 13 amino acids. Germline CDR1 and CDR2: SGHRS and YFSETQ. Trimming removed 0 bases at V and 6 bases at J, with 6 bases between. The CDR3 DNA reads TGCGCCAGCAGCTTGGACAATGATGAAAAACTGTTTTTT. Residues: CASSLDNDEKLFF.

The V and J genes are TRBV6-1 and TRBJ1-2; D gene uncertain. Germline V gene data show CDR1 as MNHNS and CDR2 as SASEGT. The CDR3 is made up of 13 amino acids. The V and J ends lost 2 bases and 3 bases respectively, with 7 bases between them. CDR3 protein: CASSESTDYGYTF. CDR3 sequence (DNA): TGTGCCAGCAGTGAATCTACAGACTATGGCTACACCTTC.

The V gene is TRBV5-1, the J gene TRBJ2-3; TRBD1 aligns across 10 bases. V shed 5 bases and J 1 base; nucleotides not matched to a gene: 1. The CDR3 runs to 14 residues. Germline V gene sequence: CDR1 SGHRS, CDR2 YFSETQ. The CDR3 spells CASRGTGGTDTQYF. The CDR3 coding sequence is TGCGCCAGCAGGGGGACAGGGGGCACAGATACGCAGTATTTT.

The chain joins TRBV4-3 to TRBJ1-1; D might be TRBD1 (5 bases). V lost 4 bases, J lost 1 base, and 13 bases lay in between. From germline, CDR1 is LGHNA and CDR2 YSLEER. The CDR3 is made up of 15 amino acids. The CDR3 DNA follows: TGCGCCAGCAGCCCTACAACGGGGGAGAACACTGAAGCTTTCTTT. The encoded protein is CASSPTTGENTEAFF.

This clone was recorded once. This CDR3 reads CASSPEARSVESYNSPLHF. The DNA for the CDR3 is TGTGCCAGCAGCCCGGAAGCTCGAAGCGTGGAATCCTATAATTCACCCCTCCACTTT. The chain recombines TRBV5-6 with TRBJ1-6; no clear D gene. V lost 4 bases and J lost 1, with 21 bases in between. CDR3 length: 19 amino acids. Germline V gene data show CDR1 as SGHDT and CDR2 as YYEEEE.

The rearrangement joins TRBV7-9 to TRBJ1-1; D uncertain. Germline V CDR1 and CDR2: SEHNR, FQNEAQ (reference sequence). CDR3 length equals 18 residues. V was cut by 6 bases and J by 0 bases, with 23 bases left in between. The CDR3 DNA is TGTGCCAGCAGTAGAGGGTTAGGCCCACGGCTCATGAACACTGAAGCTTTCTTT. It is translated as CASSRGLGPRLMNTEAFF.

The chain has TRBV19 and TRBJ2-2; D is perhaps TRBD1 (6 bases). The CDR3 spans 12 residues. Germline assignment: CDR1 LNHDA and CDR2 SQIVND (reference sequence). With 9 bases removed from V and 9 bases from J, the gap between germline ends came to 14 bases. The CDR3 protein is CASSEGVRELFF. The CDR3, as DNA: TGTGCCAGCTCCGAGGGGGTCCGGGAGCTGTTTTTT.

The chain combines TRBV2 with TRBJ1-2; 8 nucleotides line up with TRBD1. V gave up 7 bases and J gave up 4 bases; unmatched junction bases: 11. The V gene's germline CDR1 is SNHLY and CDR2 FYNNEI. CDR3 length: 15 amino acids. CDR3 sequence reads: CASTAVGQGGYGYTF. The CDR3 DNA sequence: TGTGCCAGCACTGCGGTTGGACAGGGCGGCTATGGCTACACCTTC. Combining the CDR3 with reference TRBV2 and TRBJ1-2 gives the whole variable domain EPEVTQTPSHQVTQMGQEVILRCVPISNHLYFYWYRQILGQKVEFLVSFYNNEISEKSEIFDDQFSVERPDGSNFTLKIRSTKLEDSAMYFCASTAVGQGGYGYTFGSGTRLTVV.